A selection of T cell receptor beta chains follows, all from one sample in a study of shared clonotypes between healthy human individuals. Profiling relied on immunoSEQ multiplex PCR, and the TCRdb table lists in-frame clones only, not all of them. The table has millions of clones, just over 90% seen once. Sequencing was performed on naive CD8+ T cells from PBMCs. All receptors come from a man aged 18 to 35 in good health. Some clones in this sample may be carry-over from other donors' samples. Both conserved end residues are trimmed from each CDR3.

CDR3 protein	V gene
ASSEQGNTEAF	TRBV9
ASSIDREGPGNQPQH	TRBV19
ASSLSSGRSNTGELF	TRBV7-7
ASSLFVGLAGSGELF	TRBV7-9
ASSSRTGTGGDTQY	TRBV7-8
ASSLISGKEYEQY	TRBV7-2
ASSLDREETQY	TRBV4-1
ASSLERDSSYEQY	TRBV27
ASTLSRTGNNEQF	TRBV16
ASSLAGLSYEQY	TRBV27
ASSLGVYQETQY	TRBV28
ASSLATLRYEQY	TRBV11-2
ASSPRTGVNYGYT	TRBV11-2
ASSHTRLAGGVDEQF	TRBV4-3
SVGNRDRVYEQY	TRBV29-1
ASSPPRGIYNEQF	TRBV7-9
ASSPTRREGDEQF	TRBV19
ASRDTSGRDQETQY	TRBV2
ASSRGPGDEQF	TRBV11-2
ASSDSTGTSRGYT	TRBV10-1
ASSLVSFPGELF	TRBV7-9
ASIGLGYSTEAF	TRBV19
ASSQTGLAGVLQF	TRBV4-1
ASGDRGYEQY	TRBV28
ASSLISKTNYEQY	TRBV11-2
ASSLEAGGHYEQY	TRBV7-6
ASSIDREGEDTEAF	TRBV19
ASSPLGGPQSTDTQY	TRBV28
ASSWGQGNEQY	TRBV5-6
ASGSGLAGMETQY	TRBV4-1
SVEGGYEQY	TRBV29-1
ASSLTGAGYGYT	TRBV9
ASSLDARQETQY	TRBV11-3
ASSIVGNSYEQY	TRBV19
ASSPFSGPSTDTQY	TRBV7-9
ASSLQGGTEAF	TRBV7-6
ASTLTSGWDEQF	TRBV6-1
ASSEAPRDTTYEQY	TRBV2
ASSIDRTTPASHT	TRBV19
ASSHLGLVNEQF	TRBV7-9
ASSSRSRETSTDTQY	TRBV5-8
ASSARDSRNEQF	TRBV25-1
ASSFGGQGYEQY	TRBV28
SAPEEGGWSSF	TRBV29-1
AWSVLRGGGNEQF	TRBV30
ASRTVAGSTDTQY	TRBV27
ASRGDPGLARTYEQY	TRBV2
ATSRDRSGGYEQY	TRBV15